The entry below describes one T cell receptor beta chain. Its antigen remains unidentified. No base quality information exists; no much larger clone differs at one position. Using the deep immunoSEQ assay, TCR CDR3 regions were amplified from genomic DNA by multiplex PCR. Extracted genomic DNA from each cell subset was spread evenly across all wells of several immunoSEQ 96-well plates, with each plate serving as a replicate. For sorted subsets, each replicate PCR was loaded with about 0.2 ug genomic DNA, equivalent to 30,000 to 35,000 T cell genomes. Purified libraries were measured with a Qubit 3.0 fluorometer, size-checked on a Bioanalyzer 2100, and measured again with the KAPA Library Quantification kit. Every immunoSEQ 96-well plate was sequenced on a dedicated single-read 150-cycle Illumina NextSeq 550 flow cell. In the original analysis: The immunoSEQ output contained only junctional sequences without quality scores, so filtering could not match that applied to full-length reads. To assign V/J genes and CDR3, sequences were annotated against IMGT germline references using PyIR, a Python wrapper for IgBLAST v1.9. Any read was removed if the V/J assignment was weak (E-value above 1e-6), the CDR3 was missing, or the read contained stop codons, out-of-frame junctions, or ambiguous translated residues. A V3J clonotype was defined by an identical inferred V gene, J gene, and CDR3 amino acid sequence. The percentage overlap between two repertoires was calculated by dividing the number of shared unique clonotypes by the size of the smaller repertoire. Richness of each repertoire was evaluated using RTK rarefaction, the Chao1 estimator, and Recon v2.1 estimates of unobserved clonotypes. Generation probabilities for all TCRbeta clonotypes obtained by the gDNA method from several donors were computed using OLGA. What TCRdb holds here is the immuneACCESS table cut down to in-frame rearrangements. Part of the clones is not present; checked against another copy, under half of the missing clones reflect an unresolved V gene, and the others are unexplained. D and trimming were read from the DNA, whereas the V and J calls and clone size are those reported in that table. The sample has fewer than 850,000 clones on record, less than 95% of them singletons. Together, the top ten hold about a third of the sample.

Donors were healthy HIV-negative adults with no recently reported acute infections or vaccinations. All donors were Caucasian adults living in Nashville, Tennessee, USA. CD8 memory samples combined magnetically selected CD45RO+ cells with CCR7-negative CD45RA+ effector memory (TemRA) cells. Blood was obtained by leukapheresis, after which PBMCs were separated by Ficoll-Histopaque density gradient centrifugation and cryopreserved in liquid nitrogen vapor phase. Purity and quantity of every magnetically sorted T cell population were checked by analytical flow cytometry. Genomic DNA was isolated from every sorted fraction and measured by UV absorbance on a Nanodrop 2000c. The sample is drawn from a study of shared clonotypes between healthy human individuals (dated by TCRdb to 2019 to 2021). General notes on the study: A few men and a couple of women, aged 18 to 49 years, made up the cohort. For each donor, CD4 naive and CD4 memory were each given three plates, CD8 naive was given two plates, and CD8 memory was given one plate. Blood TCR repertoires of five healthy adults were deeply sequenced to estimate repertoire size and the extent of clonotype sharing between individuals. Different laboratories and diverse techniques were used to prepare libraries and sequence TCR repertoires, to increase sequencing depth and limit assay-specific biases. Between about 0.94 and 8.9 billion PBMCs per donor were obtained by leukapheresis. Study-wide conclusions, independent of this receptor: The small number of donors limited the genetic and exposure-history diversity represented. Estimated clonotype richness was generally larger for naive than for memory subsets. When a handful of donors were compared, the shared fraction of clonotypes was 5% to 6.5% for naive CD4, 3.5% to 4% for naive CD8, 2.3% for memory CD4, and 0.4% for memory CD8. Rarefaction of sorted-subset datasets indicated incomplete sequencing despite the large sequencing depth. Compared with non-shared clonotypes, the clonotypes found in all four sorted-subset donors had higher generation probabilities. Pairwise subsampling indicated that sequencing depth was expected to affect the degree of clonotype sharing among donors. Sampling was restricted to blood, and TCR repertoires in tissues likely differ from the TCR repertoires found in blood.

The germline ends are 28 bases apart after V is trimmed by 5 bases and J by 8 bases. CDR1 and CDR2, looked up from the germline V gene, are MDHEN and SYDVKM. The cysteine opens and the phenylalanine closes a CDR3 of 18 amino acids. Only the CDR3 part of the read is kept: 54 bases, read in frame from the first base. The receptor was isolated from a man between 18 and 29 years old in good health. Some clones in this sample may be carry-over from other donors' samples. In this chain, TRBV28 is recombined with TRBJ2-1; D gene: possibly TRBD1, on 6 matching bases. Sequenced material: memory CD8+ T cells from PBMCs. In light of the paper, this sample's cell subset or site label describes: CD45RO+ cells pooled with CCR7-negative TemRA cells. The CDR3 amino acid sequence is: CASSRPLRSAGAWDEQFF. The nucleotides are TGTGCCAGCAGTAGGCCCCTCCGATCCGCAGGGGCCTGGGATGAGCAGTTCTTC.